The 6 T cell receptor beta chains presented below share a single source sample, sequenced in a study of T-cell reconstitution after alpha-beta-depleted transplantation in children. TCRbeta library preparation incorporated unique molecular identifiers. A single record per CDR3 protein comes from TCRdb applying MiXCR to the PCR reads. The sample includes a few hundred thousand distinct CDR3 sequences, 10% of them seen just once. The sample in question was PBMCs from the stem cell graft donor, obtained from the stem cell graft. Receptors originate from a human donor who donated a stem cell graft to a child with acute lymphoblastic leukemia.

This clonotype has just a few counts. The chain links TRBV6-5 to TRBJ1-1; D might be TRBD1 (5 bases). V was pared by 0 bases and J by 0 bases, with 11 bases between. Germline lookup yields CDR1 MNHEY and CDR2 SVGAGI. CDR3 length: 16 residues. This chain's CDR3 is CASSYSPDTLNTEAFF. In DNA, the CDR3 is TGTGCCAGCAGTTACTCACCGGACACACTGAACACTGAAGCTTTCTTT.

Written as DNA, the CDR3 is TGCGCCAGCAGCTTGGCCCTAAGCCGCCAGGAAATTTACGAGCAGTACTTC. It specifies CASSLALSRQEIYEQYF. V gene TRBV5-1 combines with J gene TRBJ2-7; the D is unclear. CDR1 and CDR2 from the germline V gene are SGHRS and YFSETQ. V was cut by 0 bases and J by 4 bases, with 20 bases left in between. This CDR3 spans 17 amino acids.

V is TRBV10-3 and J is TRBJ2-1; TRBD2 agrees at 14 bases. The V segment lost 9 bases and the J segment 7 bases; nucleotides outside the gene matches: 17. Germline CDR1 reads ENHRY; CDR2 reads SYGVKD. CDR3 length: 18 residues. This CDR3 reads CAMGGTISGTSGRNEQFF. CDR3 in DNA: TGTGCCATGGGGGGGACGATATCCGGGACTAGCGGGAGAAATGAGCAGTTCTTC.

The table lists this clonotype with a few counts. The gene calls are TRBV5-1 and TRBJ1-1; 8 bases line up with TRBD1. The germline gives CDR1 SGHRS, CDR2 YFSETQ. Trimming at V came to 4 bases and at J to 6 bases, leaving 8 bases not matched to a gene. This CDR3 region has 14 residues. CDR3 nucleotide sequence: TGCGCCAGCAGCACCCGCCTGACAGGGGCTGAAGCTTTCTTT. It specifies CASSTRLTGAEAFF.

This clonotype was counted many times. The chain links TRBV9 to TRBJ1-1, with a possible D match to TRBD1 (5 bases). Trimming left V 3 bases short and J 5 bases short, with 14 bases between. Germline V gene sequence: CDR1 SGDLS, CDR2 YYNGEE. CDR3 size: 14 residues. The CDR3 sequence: CASSAGAGRTEAFF. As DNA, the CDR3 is TGTGCCAGCAGCGCCGGGGCGGGGAGGACTGAAGCTTTCTTT. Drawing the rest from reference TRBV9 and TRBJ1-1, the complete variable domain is DSGVTQTPKHLITATGQRVTLRCSPRSGDLSVYWYQQSLDQGLQFLIQYYNGEERAKGNILERFSAQQFPDLHSELNLSSLELGDSALYFCASSAGAGRTEAFFGQGTRLTVV.

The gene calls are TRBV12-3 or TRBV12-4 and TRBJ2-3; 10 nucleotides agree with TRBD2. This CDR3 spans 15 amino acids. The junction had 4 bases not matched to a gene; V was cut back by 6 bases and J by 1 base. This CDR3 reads CASRSGTSGTDTQYF. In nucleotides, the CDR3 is TGTGCCAGCAGATCCGGGACTAGCGGCACAGATACGCAGTATTTT.